This entry lists 14 T cell receptor beta chains sequenced from one sample in a study of neurological immune-mediated disorders. Each CDR3 protein gets one entry after TCRdb re-called the 5' RACE reads with MiXCR. The data contain more than 50,000 distinct CDR3 sequences, 7% to 9% of them singletons. As to time point: longitudinal time-point 3. The source material was PBMCs. These receptors all come from a middle-aged woman in good health.

This clonotype appeared many times. This chain links TRBV12-3 or TRBV12-4 with TRBJ1-1; no clear D gene. Trimming removed 1 base from V and 8 bases from J, with 5 bases in between. The CDR3 is 11 residues long. CDR3 sequence (DNA): TGTGCCAGCAGTTTAGGGTTGGAAGCTTTCTTT. Translation gives CASSLGLEAFF.

This clonotype was observed many times. The V and J genes are TRBV10-3 and TRBJ2-4, with D unresolved. The V gene lost 0 bases and the J gene lost 2 bases, with 11 bases spanning the gap. Germline V gene lookup returns CDR1 ENHRY and CDR2 SYGVKD. CDR3 length equals 16 residues. The CDR3 nucleotides read TGTGCCATCAGTGAGTCGGTCGAGAGGTCCAAAAACATTCAGTACTTC. It translates to CAISESVERSKNIQYF.

This clonotype was recorded at least ten times. This chain connects TRBV5-1 to TRBJ2-5; 11 bases are shared with TRBD2. The length of the CDR3 is 17 residues. The trim removed 4 bases at V and 2 bases at J, leaving 10 bases unmatched. In germline, CDR1 is SGHRS, CDR2 YFSETQ. The CDR3 DNA sequence: TGCGCCAGCAGCCCACTAGCGGGAGTTACGGTTCAAGAGACCCAGTACTTC. Translation: CASSPLAGVTVQETQYF.

In its sample, this clonotype was seen many times. This chain connects TRBV20-1 to TRBJ1-6; 7 bases match TRBD1. With 4 bases clipped from V and 5 bases from J, the junction kept 5 bases outside the gene matches. The CDR3 contains 14 residues. The germline V gene has CDR1 DFQATT and CDR2 SNEGSKA (reference sequence). The CDR3 loop is CSAKYGTDNSPLHF. The CDR3 coding sequence is TGCAGTGCTAAATATGGGACAGATAATTCACCCCTCCACTTT.

This clonotype occurred a few times. This chain uses TRBV29-1 with TRBJ2-4; tentative D call: TRBD1 (5 bases). V was pared by 4 bases and J by 3 bases, with 13 bases between. This CDR3 spans 14 amino acids. CDR1 and CDR2 (germline): SQVTM, ANQGSEA. The CDR3 sequence is CSVVPGKGKNIQYF. The CDR3, as DNA: TGCAGCGTTGTACCAGGGAAAGGCAAAAACATTCAGTACTTC.

V usage is TRBV20-1 and J usage is TRBJ2-1; TRBD1 might be the D (6 bases). V lost 5 bases and J 0 bases, leaving 14 bases between the germline ends. This CDR3 is built from 15 residues. CDR1 DFQATT and CDR2 SNEGSKA come from the germline V gene (reference sequence). The CDR3 spells CSASQGTTSYNEQFF. DNA of the CDR3: TGCAGTGCTTCACAGGGAACCACCTCCTACAATGAGCAGTTCTTC.

Many counts were recorded for this clonotype. The J gene is TRBJ2-7, the V gene TRBV25-1, with 7 bases matching TRBD1. J lost 7 bases, V lost 3 bases, and 15 bases had no gene match. The CDR3 totals 16 residues. The V gene's germline CDR1 is MGHDK and CDR2 SYGVNS. The DNA for the CDR3 is TGTGCCAGCAGTGACCCTACAGGGGATTCCTTTTGGGAGCAGTACTTC. Amino acids: CASSDPTGDSFWEQYF.

This clonotype was seen at least ten times. This chain uses TRBV12-3 or TRBV12-4 with TRBJ1-6, with 10 bases matching TRBD1. Unmatched junction bases numbered 9, after V lost 6 bases and J lost 7 bases. The CDR3 contains 16 residues. In DNA, the CDR3 is TGTGCCAGCAGGGGGGGACAGGGGTTGAGGAATTCACCCCTCCACTTT. This codes for CASRGGQGLRNSPLHF.

This clonotype was seen only a few times. Relative to the germline gene, one junction end is altered; a read error may explain this. The V and J genes are TRBV20-1 and TRBJ1-1; no definite D call. The germline gives CDR1 DFQATT, CDR2 SNEGSKA (reference sequence). The CDR3 loop spans 11 amino acids. The CDR3 coding sequence is TGCAGTGCTAGAGGCGACACCGAAGCTTTCTTT. Translated, it gives CSARGDTEAFF.

This chain joins TRBV6-2 or TRBV6-3 and TRBJ1-5, with a tentative D call TRBD1 (5 bases). Per germline, CDR1 MNHEY and CDR2 SVGEGT. The ends were cut back, 0 bases at V and 0 bases at J, with 15 bases in the middle. The CDR3 consists of 18 residues. CDR3 bases: TGTGCCAGCAGTTACTCGGCGTCCAGGGCTAATAGCAATCAGCCCCAGCATTTT. This sequence encodes CASSYSASRANSNQPQHF.

In its sample, this clonotype was seen many times. The rearrangement joins TRBV4-3 to TRBJ1-2; no clear D. CDR1 is LGHNA, CDR2 YSLEER, per germline. V lost 1 base and J lost 7, with 10 bases in between. This CDR3 contains 13 residues. The CDR3 loop reads CASSQVRGRGYTF. The CDR3 DNA reads TGCGCCAGCAGCCAAGTCCGTGGACGTGGCTACACCTTC.

In its sample, this clonotype was seen many times. The CDR3 carries no conserved terminal phenylalanine or tryptophan, so it likely arises from a read error. The chain combines TRBV7-2 with TRBJ1-2; D is uncertain. From germline, CDR1 is SGHTA and CDR2 FQGNSA. The V end was cut by 5 bases, the J end by 4 bases, with 17 bases between. The CDR3 extends over 15 amino acids. In DNA, the CDR3 is TGTGCCAGCAGCCCCGTCTCCGTGTACGGCTATGGCTACACCCTC. Encoded protein: CASSPVSVYGYGYTL.

This clonotype showed up many times. CDR3 residues: CASSLGGTGHYNEQFF. Here the CDR3 DNA reads TGCGCCAGCAGCTTGGGGGGGACAGGGCACTACAATGAGCAGTTCTTC. The V gene is TRBV5-1, the J gene TRBJ2-1; TRBD1 aligns across 9 bases. Germline V lookup: CDR1 SGHRS, CDR2 YFSETQ. Trimming removed 0 bases from V and 3 bases from J; junction bases left unmatched: 4. CDR3 size: 16 residues.

This clonotype was counted at least ten times. The rearrangement links TRBV4-1 to TRBJ2-5; TRBD2 matches 8 bases. The J segment lost 5 bases and the V segment lost 1 base, leaving 6 bases of the junction unmatched. The V gene's germline CDR1 is MGHRA and CDR2 YSYEKL. The CDR3 extends over 15 amino acids. The CDR3 bases are TGCGCCAGCAGCCAAGTCGGCGGGGGGCGGGAGACCCAGTACTTC. Translating gives CASSQVGGGRETQYF.